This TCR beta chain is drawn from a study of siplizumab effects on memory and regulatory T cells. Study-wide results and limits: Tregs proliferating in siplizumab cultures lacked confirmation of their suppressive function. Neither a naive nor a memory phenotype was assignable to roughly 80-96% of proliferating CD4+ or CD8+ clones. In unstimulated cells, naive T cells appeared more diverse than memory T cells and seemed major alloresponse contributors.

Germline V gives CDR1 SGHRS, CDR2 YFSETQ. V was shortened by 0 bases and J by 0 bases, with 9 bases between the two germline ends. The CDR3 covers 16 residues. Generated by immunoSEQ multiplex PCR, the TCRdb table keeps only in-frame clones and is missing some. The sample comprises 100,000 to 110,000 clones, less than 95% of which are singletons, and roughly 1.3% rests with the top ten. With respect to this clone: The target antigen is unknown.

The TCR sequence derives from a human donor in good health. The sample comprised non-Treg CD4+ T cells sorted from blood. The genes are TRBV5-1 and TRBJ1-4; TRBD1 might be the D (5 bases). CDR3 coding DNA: TGCGCCAGCAGCTTGGCCGGGGGTTCAACTAATGAAAAACTGTTTTTT. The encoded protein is CASSLAGGSTNEKLFF.